One and the same sample provided the 28 T cell receptor beta chains below, sequenced in a study of blood T cell repertoires in COVID-19. Using immunoSEQ multiplex PCR, the repertoire was profiled, and TCRdb retains in-frame clones only, with some absent. The repertoire holds approximately 22,000 clones, with approximately 88% as singletons. Sample: peripheral blood. These receptors were obtained from a man older than 75 with active or convalescent COVID-19.

The gene calls are TRBV10-3 and TRBJ2-5; maybe TRBD2 (5 bases). The CDR3 extends over 13 amino acids. Germline CDR1 and CDR2: ENHRY and SYGVKD. V was trimmed by 2 bases and J by 5 bases, leaving 9 bases between them. CDR3 in DNA: TGTGCCATCAGTGAGGAGGGCAGGGAGACCCAGTACTTC. Translated, it gives CAISEEGRETQYF.

V usage is TRBV5-1 and J usage is TRBJ1-4; D is undetermined. Trimming removed 5 bases from V and 0 bases from J, with 5 bases in between. Germline lookup yields CDR1 SGHRS and CDR2 YFSETQ. The CDR3 is made up of 13 amino acids. The CDR3 reads CASRLATNEKLFF. The CDR3 nucleotides read TGCGCCAGCAGGTTAGCAACTAATGAAAAACTGTTTTTT.

This chain links TRBV3-1 (or the pseudogene TRBV3-2) with TRBJ2-5; no clear D gene. The CDR3 is 12 residues long. From germline, CDR1 is LGHDT and CDR2 YNNKEL (reference sequence). Trimming took off 0 bases at V and 4 bases at J, with 3 bases between the two ends. The CDR3 is CASSQDIETQYF. As DNA, the CDR3 is TGTGCCAGCAGCCAAGATATAGAGACCCAGTACTTC.

The gene calls are TRBV6-5 and TRBJ2-7, with 10 bases that match TRBD1. V lost 4 bases and J lost 8; bases outside the gene matches: 11. The CDR3 is made up of 15 amino acids. Germline V gives CDR1 MNHEY, CDR2 SVGAGI. In DNA, the CDR3 is TGTGCCAGCAGTTCGTGGGACAGGGGCCTAAGACAGCAGTACTTC. This encodes CASSSWDRGLRQQYF.

The V call is TRBV24-1, the J call TRBJ1-2; D is uncertain. CDR1 is KGHDR, CDR2 SFDVKD, per germline. The CDR3 length is 12 residues. Trimming took 6 bases from V and 7 from J, leaving 11 bases between them. The CDR3 here is CATSPQTGGYTF. In DNA form, the CDR3 reads TGTGCCACCAGTCCCCAAACCGGTGGCTACACCTTC.

V usage is TRBV6-5 and J usage is TRBJ2-7; 7 bases agree with TRBD2. CDR1 is MNHEY and CDR2 is SVGAGI in the germline V gene. J gave up 3 bases and V 2 bases, and 1 base lay outside the gene matches. There are 13 residues in the CDR3. In nucleotides, the CDR3 is TGTGCCAGCAGTTACGGCGGGAGCTACGAGCAGTACTTC. Translated: CASSYGGSYEQYF.

V is TRBV19 and J is TRBJ2-7; 12 bases line up with TRBD2. The CDR3 sequence is 15 residues long. CDR1 and CDR2 (germline): LNHDA, SQIVND (reference sequence). V was clipped by 6 bases and J by 4 bases; unmatched bases: 7. This CDR3 reads CASRTLAGGGYEQYF. Here the CDR3 DNA reads TGTGCCAGTAGAACACTAGCGGGAGGCGGATACGAGCAGTACTTC. The variable domain in full, with the rest retrieved from reference TRBV19 and TRBJ2-7, is DGGITQSPKYLFRKEGQNVTLSCEQNLNHDAMYWYRQDPGQGLRLIYYSQIVNDFQKGDIAEGYSVSREKKESFPLTVTSAQKNPTAFYLCASRTLAGGGYEQYFGPGTRLTVT.

The V gene is TRBV25-1, the J gene TRBJ1-6, with D tentatively TRBD1 (6 bases). The germline V gene encodes CDR1 MGHDK and CDR2 SYGVNS. The CDR3 has 16 amino acids. Trimming pared 4 bases from V and 0 bases from J, leaving 10 bases between. The CDR3 nucleotides are TGTGCCAGCAGTGGTCAGGGGAGCTCCTATAATTCACCCCTCCACTTT. Protein: CASSGQGSSYNSPLHF.

Sample share makes this clone medium-sized. A read error may produce the germline difference seen at one junction end. The chain employs TRBV19 and TRBJ1-6; D is ambiguous. Germline V lookup: CDR1 LNHDA, CDR2 SQIVND (reference sequence). The CDR3 sequence is 16 residues long. This CDR3 is CASSIGSGSSNSPLHF. The DNA of the CDR3 is TGTGCCAGTAGTATTGGCTCAGGTTCCTCTAATTCACCCCTCCACTTT.

The chain employs TRBV28 and TRBJ1-2, with D possibly being TRBD1 (5 bases). Between the trimmed V and J ends, which lost 4 bases and 6 bases, there was a span of 18 bases. Per the germline V gene, CDR1 is MDHEN and CDR2 is SYDVKM. The CDR3 loop spans 15 amino acids. CDR3 loop: CASSSPQGGLNGYTF. The CDR3 DNA sequence: TGTGCCAGCAGTTCCCCGCAGGGAGGATTAAATGGCTACACCTTC.

This CDR3 is CASSQDTANEKLFF. CDR3 in DNA: TGTGCCAGCTCCCAGGACACTGCTAATGAAAAACTGTTTTTT. V usage is TRBV18 and J usage is TRBJ1-4, with D tentatively TRBD1 (5 bases). CDR1 and CDR2 (germline): KGHSH, LQKENI. This CDR3 is built from 14 residues. With 6 bases removed from V and 3 bases from J, the gap between germline ends came to 11 bases.

The chain has TRBV28 and TRBJ1-2; D gene uncertain. The CDR3 runs to 13 residues. V lost 5 bases, J lost 8 bases, and 15 bases lay in between. Germline assignment: CDR1 MDHEN and CDR2 SYDVKM. The CDR3 spells CASSPDATFGYTF. CDR3 DNA sequence: TGTGCCAGCAGTCCCGACGCGACTTTCGGCTACACCTTC.

The CDR3 region is CASSSYGTSGGYEQFF. CDR3 in DNA: TGTGCCAGCAGCAGTTACGGGACTAGCGGGGGGTATGAGCAGTTCTTC. The chain is built from TRBV7-2 and TRBJ2-1; 15 nucleotides line up with TRBD2. This CDR3 region has 16 residues. J was trimmed by 8 bases and V by 5 bases; bases with no gene match: 7. CDR1 and CDR2 from the germline V gene are SGHTA and FQGNSA.

V and J are TRBV19 and TRBJ1-1; a possible D gene is TRBD1 (6 bases). The germline CDR1 and CDR2 sequences are LNHDA and SQIVND (reference sequence). The CDR3 is made up of 13 amino acids. The V end lost 7 bases, the J end lost 3 bases, and 12 bases lay between the germline ends. The CDR3 sequence: CASTIGGDTEAFF. DNA of the CDR3: TGTGCCAGTACCATAGGGGGGGACACTGAAGCTTTCTTT. The complete variable domain, with remaining parts taken from reference TRBV19 and TRBJ1-1, reads DGGITQSPKYLFRKEGQNVTLSCEQNLNHDAMYWYRQDPGQGLRLIYYSQIVNDFQKGDIAEGYSVSREKKESFPLTVTSAQKNPTAFYLCASTIGGDTEAFFGQGTRLTVV.

The genes are TRBV5-1 and TRBJ1-1; possible D gene TRBD1, 5 bases. Germline-derived CDR1 and CDR2 are SGHRS and YFSETQ. The CDR3 totals 14 residues. V shed 2 bases and J shed 3 bases, with 11 bases lying between them. CDR3 region: CASSFLTGDTEAFF. CDR3 nucleotides: TGCGCCAGCAGCTTTCTAACAGGAGACACTGAAGCTTTCTTT.

The chain links TRBV11-2 to TRBJ2-2; 8 bases are a match to TRBD2. With V trimmed by 1 base and J by 5 bases, 3 bases remained unmatched. The CDR3 extends over 15 amino acids. Germline lookup yields CDR1 SGHAT and CDR2 FQNNGV. This CDR3 is CASSLAGGRTGELFF. The CDR3 coding sequence is TGTGCCAGCAGCTTAGCGGGGGGGCGAACCGGGGAGCTGTTTTTT. The full variable domain, rest sourced from reference TRBV11-2 and TRBJ2-2, is EAGVAQSPRYKIIEKRQSVAFWCNPISGHATLYWYQQILGQGPKLLIQFQNNGVVDDSQLPKDRFSAERLKGVDSTLKIQPAKLEDSAVYLCASSLAGGRTGELFFGEGSRLTVL.

The V call is TRBV4-2, the J call TRBJ2-1; TRBD2 might be the D (6 bases). The CDR3 has 15 residues. CDR1 and CDR2 from the germline V gene are LGHNA and YNFKEQ. V was pared by 4 bases and J by 2 bases, with 12 bases between. The CDR3 reads CASSRSGTAYNEQFF. CDR3 coding DNA: TGTGCCAGCAGCCGTAGCGGAACCGCCTACAATGAGCAGTTCTTC.

The genes are TRBV24-1 and TRBJ1-2, with D hard to call. V was pared by 0 bases and J by 2 bases, with 6 bases between. The V gene's germline CDR1 is KGHDR and CDR2 SFDVKD. The CDR3 is made up of 14 amino acids. The DNA for the CDR3 is TGTGCCACCAGTGATTTGGGCAGGAACTATGGCTACACCTTC. The encoded protein is CATSDLGRNYGYTF.

The rearrangement links TRBV6-6 to TRBJ1-4, with D possibly being TRBD1 (5 bases). Germline V CDR1 and CDR2: MNHNY, SVGAGI (reference sequence). The CDR3 spans 14 residues. V dropped 5 bases and J dropped 2 bases, with 9 bases sitting between them. CDR3 sequence: CASSRGGTNEKLFF. CDR3 coding DNA: TGTGCCAGCAGTAGGGGTGGGACTAATGAAAAACTGTTTTTT.

This chain links TRBV14 with TRBJ1-2; tentatively, D is TRBD1 (6 bases). The V end lost 4 bases, the J end lost 4 bases, and 10 bases lay between the germline ends. The CDR3 is made up of 13 amino acids. Germline V gene data show CDR1 as SGHDN and CDR2 as FVKESK. CDR3 sequence: CASSRQQGYGYTF. CDR3 nucleotide sequence: TGTGCCAGCAGCCGTCAACAGGGCTATGGCTACACCTTC.

V gene TRBV11-2 combines with J gene TRBJ2-1, with a possible D match to TRBD2 (5 bases). There are 17 residues in the CDR3. From germline, CDR1 is SGHAT and CDR2 FQNNGV. V lost 5 bases to trimming and J lost 4 bases, with 21 bases between them. The CDR3 is CASSIVISSGTYNEQFF. The CDR3 nucleotides read TGTGCCAGCAGCATAGTCATATCCAGCGGAACATACAATGAGCAGTTCTTC. The complete variable domain, with remaining parts taken from reference TRBV11-2 and TRBJ2-1, reads EAGVAQSPRYKIIEKRQSVAFWCNPISGHATLYWYQQILGQGPKLLIQFQNNGVVDDSQLPKDRFSAERLKGVDSTLKIQPAKLEDSAVYLCASSIVISSGTYNEQFFGPGTRLTVL.

The CDR3 sequence is CASSLTYNYGYTF. The DNA of the CDR3 is TGTGCCAGCAGCCTAACCTATAACTATGGCTACACCTTC. The V and J genes are TRBV7-8 and TRBJ1-2; D not resolved. The CDR3 sequence is 13 residues long. Looked up from germline, CDR1 is SGHVS and CDR2 is FQNEAQ. Trimming took 5 bases from V and 1 from J, leaving 8 bases between them.

The J gene is TRBJ1-3, the V gene TRBV6-5, with TRBD1 matching over 9 bases. V shed 7 bases, J shed 5 bases, and the junction held 6 bases outside the gene matches. This CDR3 contains 14 residues. The germline V gene has CDR1 MNHEY and CDR2 SVGAGI. The CDR3 DNA reads as TGTGCCAGCAAAACCGGGACAGGGAGAAACACCATATATTTT. This encodes CASKTGTGRNTIYF.

This chain joins TRBV4-3 and TRBJ2-1; TRBD2 matches 9 bases. CDR1 is LGHNA, CDR2 YSLEER, per germline. The CDR3 extends over 17 amino acids. Losses at the gene ends were 5 bases for V and 4 bases for J; bases not matched to a gene: 12. The CDR3 DNA reads TGCGCCAGCAGCTCCCGCCTCGGCGGGGGGGAGTACAATGAGCAGTTCTTC. As protein: CASSSRLGGGEYNEQFF.

The chain recombines TRBV3-1 (or the pseudogene TRBV3-2) with TRBJ2-3, with 12 bases lining up with TRBD2. CDR1 is LGHDT, CDR2 YNNKEL, per germline (reference sequence). V gave up 2 bases and J gave up 0 bases; unmatched junction bases: 15. The CDR3 totals 21 residues. This CDR3 reads CASSQNVGASGGDCSTDTQYF. CDR3 DNA sequence: TGTGCCAGCAGCCAAAATGTCGGGGCTAGCGGGGGGGACTGTAGCACAGATACGCAGTATTTT.

The chain couples TRBV28 to TRBJ1-2; D is possibly TRBD1 (5 bases). The CDR3 has 16 amino acids. CDR1 and CDR2 (germline): MDHEN, SYDVKM. V dropped 5 bases and J dropped 2 bases, with 18 bases sitting between them. The CDR3 DNA reads TGTGCCAGCAGTCCATGGGGGGGACCTCCAAACTATGGCTACACCTTC. Amino acid sequence: CASSPWGGPPNYGYTF.

The chain is built from TRBV19 and TRBJ1-3; TRBD1 might be the D (6 bases). Germline values: CDR1 LNHDA, CDR2 SQIVND (reference sequence). The CDR3 covers 15 residues. Trimming removed 6 bases at V and 0 bases at J, with 12 bases between. The CDR3 reads CASRVTGNSGNTIYF. The DNA for the CDR3 is TGTGCCAGTAGGGTAACAGGGAACTCTGGAAACACCATATATTTT.

The gene calls are TRBV14 and TRBJ2-7; 7 bases match TRBD2. The CDR3 loop spans 12 amino acids. Losses at the gene ends were 4 bases for V and 7 bases for J; bases not matched to a gene: 4. Germline assignment: CDR1 SGHDN and CDR2 FVKESK. The CDR3 DNA reads as TGTGCCAGCAGCCCGGGACTACTGGAGCAGTACTTC. Residues: CASSPGLLEQYF.